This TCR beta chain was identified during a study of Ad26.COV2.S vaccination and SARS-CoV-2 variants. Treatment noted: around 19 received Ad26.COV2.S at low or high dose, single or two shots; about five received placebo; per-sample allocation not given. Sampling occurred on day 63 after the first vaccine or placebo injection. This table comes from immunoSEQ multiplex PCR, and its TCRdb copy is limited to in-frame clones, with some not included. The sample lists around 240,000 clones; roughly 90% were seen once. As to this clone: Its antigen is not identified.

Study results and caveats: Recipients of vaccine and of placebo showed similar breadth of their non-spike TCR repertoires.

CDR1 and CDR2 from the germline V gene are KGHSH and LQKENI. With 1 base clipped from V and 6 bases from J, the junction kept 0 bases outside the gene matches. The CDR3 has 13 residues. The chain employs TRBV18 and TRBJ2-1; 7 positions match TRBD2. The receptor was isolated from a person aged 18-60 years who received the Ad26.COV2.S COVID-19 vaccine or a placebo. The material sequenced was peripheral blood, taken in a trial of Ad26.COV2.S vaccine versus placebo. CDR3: CASSPRGSNEQFF. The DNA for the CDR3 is TGTGCCAGCTCACCACGCGGGAGCAATGAGCAGTTCTTC.